This is a list of T cell receptor beta chains from one sample in a study of beta chain features in type 1 diabetes. Sequencing was performed with immunoSEQ multiplex PCR; in TCRdb, only in-frame clones are kept and a portion is missing. The repertoire holds 300,000 to 350,000 clones, with around 15% as singletons. Sequencing was performed on central memory CD4+ T cells from blood. The receptors come from a man younger than 45 in good health. The CDR3 runs from the conserved cysteine through the conserved F or W. The order of the fields is CDR3 length, D gene, clone size, J gene, V gene, CDR3 DNA, CDR3 protein. A D gene is named only where the DNA matches it firmly. Clone size is shown for a subset of rows, as once, few, many or a class of expanded clone.

len: 15; d_gene: NA; abundance: once; j_gene: TRBJ2-7; v_gene: TRBV11-3; CDR3nt: TGTGCCAGCAGACCCTCTTCGTCCGGGATATACGAGCAGTACTTC; CDR3aa: CASRPSSSGIYEQYF
len: 16; d_gene: TRBD1; abundance: NA; j_gene: TRBJ2-2; v_gene: TRBV6-6; CDR3nt: TGTGCCAGCAGTCCGAACCGGACAGGGGGCCGAGGGGAGCTGTTTTTT; CDR3aa: CASSPNRTGGRGELFF
len: 14; d_gene: NA; abundance: NA; j_gene: TRBJ2-1; v_gene: TRBV5-1; CDR3nt: TGCGCCAGCAGCTTGACCTCCGCCTACAATGAGCAGTTCTTC; CDR3aa: CASSLTSAYNEQFF
len: 15; d_gene: NA; abundance: many; j_gene: TRBJ2-6; v_gene: TRBV5-8; CDR3nt: TGTGCCAGCAGCTTTGGAGACTCTGGGGCCAACGTCCTGACTTTC; CDR3aa: CASSFGDSGANVLTF
len: 15; d_gene: NA; abundance: few; j_gene: TRBJ1-2; v_gene: TRBV15; CDR3nt: TGTGCCACCAGCAGAGGAGGCAGTATTAACTATGGCTACACCTTC; CDR3aa: CATSRGGSINYGYTF
len: 14; d_gene: NA; abundance: NA; j_gene: TRBJ2-3; v_gene: TRBV5-4; CDR3nt: TGTGCCAGCAGCTTGGCGTTGGGCACAGATACGCAGTATTTT; CDR3aa: CASSLALGTDTQYF
len: 15; d_gene: NA; abundance: NA; j_gene: TRBJ1-1; v_gene: TRBV10-3; CDR3nt: TGTGCCATCAGTAGTATGGACAGAGAAAACACTGAAGCTTTCTTT; CDR3aa: CAISSMDRENTEAFF
len: 16; d_gene: NA; abundance: few; j_gene: TRBJ2-4; v_gene: TRBV18; CDR3nt: TGTGCCAGCTCGGAAAACGGAAGGCGGGCCAAAAACATTCAGTACTTC; CDR3aa: CASSENGRRAKNIQYF
len: 16; d_gene: NA; abundance: NA; j_gene: TRBJ2-3; v_gene: TRBV6-5; CDR3nt: TGTGCCAGCAGTTACCCAGGAGCGATCCCCACAGATACGCAGTATTTT; CDR3aa: CASSYPGAIPTDTQYF
len: 15; d_gene: NA; abundance: few; j_gene: TRBJ1-5; v_gene: TRBV5-8; CDR3nt: TGTGCCAGCAGCGGAGGGGCGAGTGGCAATCAGCCCCAGCATTTT; CDR3aa: CASSGGASGNQPQHF
len: 14; d_gene: NA; abundance: few; j_gene: TRBJ1-1; v_gene: TRBV6-1; CDR3nt: TGTGCCAGCAGCCAGGTTAGGGTGGGCACTGAAGCTTTCTTT; CDR3aa: CASSQVRVGTEAFF
len: 11; d_gene: NA; abundance: NA; j_gene: TRBJ2-7; v_gene: TRBV14; CDR3nt: TGTGCCAGCAGCCAGTCCTACGAGCAGTACTTC; CDR3aa: CASSQSYEQYF
len: 12; d_gene: TRBD1; abundance: NA; j_gene: TRBJ2-7; v_gene: TRBV5-1; CDR3nt: TGCGCCAGCAGCAGAGGGGGCGGCGAGCAGTACTTC; CDR3aa: CASSRGGGEQYF
len: 12; d_gene: NA; abundance: NA; j_gene: TRBJ2-1; v_gene: TRBV6-1; CDR3nt: TGTGCCAGCAGTGAAGCGGGGGGTTCTGAGTTCTTC; CDR3aa: CASSEAGGSEFF
len: 14; d_gene: NA; abundance: NA; j_gene: TRBJ2-3; v_gene: TRBV2; CDR3nt: TGTGCCAGCAGTGGATATAGCTTTTCAGATACGCAGTATTTT; CDR3aa: CASSGYSFSDTQYF
len: 14; d_gene: TRBD1; abundance: NA; j_gene: TRBJ2-7; v_gene: TRBV2; CDR3nt: TGTGCCAGCAGTGGACAGGGCCGTTCCTACGAGCAGTACTTC; CDR3aa: CASSGQGRSYEQYF
len: 13; d_gene: NA; abundance: NA; j_gene: TRBJ2-5; v_gene: TRBV7-9; CDR3nt: TGTGCCAGCAGCTCCCTCGGAGTGGAGACCCAGTACTTC; CDR3aa: CASSSLGVETQYF
len: 15; d_gene: TRBD2; abundance: NA; j_gene: TRBJ2-1; v_gene: TRBV5-1; CDR3nt: TGCGCCAGCAGCCGCCTAGGACTAGCGGGAGATGAGCAGTTCTTC; CDR3aa: CASSRLGLAGDEQFF
len: 14; d_gene: NA; abundance: few; j_gene: TRBJ1-2; v_gene: TRBV4-1; CDR3nt: TGCGCCAGCAGCCAAGAAACGGGGTCCTATGGCTACACCTTC; CDR3aa: CASSQETGSYGYTF
len: 13; d_gene: NA; abundance: few; j_gene: TRBJ1-1; v_gene: TRBV5-6; CDR3nt: TGTGCCAGCAGCTTAGGTGCGGGCACTGAAGCTTTCTTT; CDR3aa: CASSLGAGTEAFF
len: 15; d_gene: NA; abundance: NA; j_gene: TRBJ1-1; v_gene: TRBV27; CDR3nt: TGTGCCAGCAGTTTATCGGGTGGATTAAACACTGAAGCTTTCTTT; CDR3aa: CASSLSGGLNTEAFF
len: 12; d_gene: NA; abundance: NA; j_gene: TRBJ1-2; v_gene: TRBV7-2; CDR3nt: TGTGCCAGCAGTCGAGGACCCTATGGCTACACCTTC; CDR3aa: CASSRGPYGYTF
len: 15; d_gene: NA; abundance: few; j_gene: TRBJ2-3; v_gene: TRBV6-1; CDR3nt: TGTGCCAGCAGTGCCCTGGGGTTGGCCCCAGATACGCAGTATTTT; CDR3aa: CASSALGLAPDTQYF
len: 13; d_gene: NA; abundance: many; j_gene: TRBJ1-2; v_gene: TRBV6-1; CDR3nt: TGTGCCAGCAGTTCGCAGGGTCCAGGGGGCTACACCTTC; CDR3aa: CASSSQGPGGYTF
len: 18; d_gene: TRBD2; abundance: few; j_gene: TRBJ2-1; v_gene: TRBV5-4; CDR3nt: TGTGCCAGCAGCCGTCCCCCTGGGCGGGGGGGCTCCTACAATGAGCAGTTCTTC; CDR3aa: CASSRPPGRGGSYNEQFF
len: 15; d_gene: TRBD1; abundance: few; j_gene: TRBJ2-1; v_gene: TRBV6-5; CDR3nt: TGTGCCAGCAGAACCGGGACAGGGGGTGCCAATGAGCAGTTCTTC; CDR3aa: CASRTGTGGANEQFF
len: 18; d_gene: TRBD1; abundance: many; j_gene: TRBJ1-3; v_gene: TRBV10-3; CDR3nt: TGTGCCATCAGTACCGGGACAGGGGATACCTCGTGGGGAAACACCATATATTTT; CDR3aa: CAISTGTGDTSWGNTIYF
len: 14; d_gene: NA; abundance: NA; j_gene: TRBJ2-5; v_gene: TRBV11-3; CDR3nt: TGTGCCAGCAGCTCCACCTCAAGGGTGCAGACCCAGTACTTC; CDR3aa: CASSSTSRVQTQYF
len: 14; d_gene: NA; abundance: NA; j_gene: TRBJ2-3; v_gene: TRBV11-2; CDR3nt: TGTGCCAGCAGCCTCGTACCGGTACGGGATACGCAGTATTTT; CDR3aa: CASSLVPVRDTQYF
len: 15; d_gene: TRBD2; abundance: few; j_gene: TRBJ2-7; v_gene: TRBV2; CDR3nt: TGTGCCAGCAGCCAGTGGACTAGCTTACCCTACGAGCAGTACTTC; CDR3aa: CASSQWTSLPYEQYF
len: 11; d_gene: NA; abundance: few; j_gene: TRBJ1-1; v_gene: TRBV19; CDR3nt: TGTGCCAGTGGGGAAGTCAGGGCGGCTTTCTTT; CDR3aa: CASGEVRAAFF
len: 13; d_gene: NA; abundance: NA; j_gene: TRBJ1-1; v_gene: TRBV11-3; CDR3nt: TGTGCCAGCAGCTTAAGTAGGAACACTGAAGCTTTCTTT; CDR3aa: CASSLSRNTEAFF
len: 12; d_gene: NA; abundance: NA; j_gene: TRBJ2-3; v_gene: TRBV18; CDR3nt: TGTGCCAGCCCACCACGAGCAGATACGCAGTATTTT; CDR3aa: CASPPRADTQYF
len: 12; d_gene: NA; abundance: few; j_gene: TRBJ2-3; v_gene: TRBV10-1; CDR3nt: TGCGCCAGCAGTGACCACACAGATACGCAGTATTTT; CDR3aa: CASSDHTDTQYF
len: 15; d_gene: TRBD1; abundance: NA; j_gene: TRBJ1-4; v_gene: TRBV6-5; CDR3nt: TGTGCCAGCAGGAAGGGGACAGCAACTAATGAAAAACTGTTTTTT; CDR3aa: CASRKGTATNEKLFF
len: 15; d_gene: NA; abundance: NA; j_gene: TRBJ1-1; v_gene: TRBV5-1; CDR3nt: TGCGCCAGCAGCATCCGCCCGGACAGGAACACTGAAGCTTTCTTT; CDR3aa: CASSIRPDRNTEAFF
len: 11; d_gene: NA; abundance: NA; j_gene: TRBJ1-3; v_gene: TRBV29-1; CDR3nt: TGCAGCGCCGGACAGGGAAACACCATATATTTT; CDR3aa: CSAGQGNTIYF
len: 16; d_gene: NA; abundance: NA; j_gene: TRBJ2-3; v_gene: TRBV7-8; CDR3nt: TGTGCCAGCAACCTAGAAGTCTCGGGTAGCACAGATACGCAGTATTTT; CDR3aa: CASNLEVSGSTDTQYF
len: 15; d_gene: NA; abundance: NA; j_gene: TRBJ1-2; v_gene: TRBV5-1; CDR3nt: TGCGCCAGCGGCTTGGGTGGGGCGAGGACTAGAGGCTACACCTTC; CDR3aa: CASGLGGARTRGYTF
len: 10; d_gene: NA; abundance: few; j_gene: TRBJ2-5; v_gene: TRBV25-1; CDR3nt: TGTGGGGGGGATCGAGAGACCCAGTACTTC; CDR3aa: CGGDRETQYF
len: 19; d_gene: TRBD1; abundance: NA; j_gene: TRBJ1-3; v_gene: TRBV10-3; CDR3nt: TGTGCCATCAGTGAGTCGTACGGGGCTGGGACAGGGCGAAGAAACACCATATATTTT; CDR3aa: CAISESYGAGTGRRNTIYF
len: 15; d_gene: TRBD2; abundance: few; j_gene: TRBJ2-1; v_gene: TRBV9; CDR3nt: TGTGCCAGCAGACGTAGCGGGAGCTCGGGGAATGAGCAGTTCTTC; CDR3aa: CASRRSGSSGNEQFF
len: 14; d_gene: TRBD1; abundance: NA; j_gene: TRBJ2-1; v_gene: TRBV5-1; CDR3nt: TGCGCCAGCAGCCCCTCGGCAGGGGGCAATGAGCAGTTCTTC; CDR3aa: CASSPSAGGNEQFF
len: 15; d_gene: NA; abundance: many; j_gene: TRBJ1-3; v_gene: TRBV5-4; CDR3nt: TGTGCCAGCAGCCCCGACCGGATAAATGGGAACACCATATATTTT; CDR3aa: CASSPDRINGNTIYF